This T cell receptor (beta chain) was profiled in a study of Graves' ophthalmopathy and Graves' hyperthyroidism. The germline V gene encodes CDR1 MNHEY and CDR2 SVGAGI. Trimming cost V 0 bases and J 1 base, with 9 bases left between them. The CDR3 has 15 amino acids. Overall study results and limits: A majority of expanded thyroid clonotypes exceeding 0.001 frequency were likewise present in blood.

Transcripts of RNA were the source for amplifying TCR beta CDR3 regions. The workflow started with a first-round RT-PCR run with HTBI primers and then moved on to a second-round multiplex PCR. TCRdb reanalysed the multiplex PCR reads using MiXCR and keeps one entry per CDR3 protein. The table records 620,000 or so distinct CDR3 sequences, over 20% of them present only once. No ophthalmopathy within 18 months of follow-up signified stable hyperthyroidism. Hyperthyroidism patients were newly diagnosed, under 2 months' duration, aged 18 to 65. Orbital computed tomography and thyroid ultrasound, along with TRAb, serum thyroxine and clinical symptoms, underpinned diagnosis. This clonotype was recorded at least ten times. The antigen remains unidentified.

Sequencing input: peripheral blood. V and J are TRBV6-5 and TRBJ1-1; no clear D gene. This TCR derives from a woman in her late teens or twenties with stable Graves' hyperthyroidism. Some clones in this sample may be carry-over from other donors' samples. The CDR3 loop reads CASSYSALANTEAFF. The CDR3 nucleotides read TGTGCCAGCAGTTACTCGGCACTGGCGAACACTGAAGCTTTCTTT.